The following is a TCR beta chain sequence with its context. Its antigen is unknown. The sample is drawn from a study of chemoradiotherapy in HPV16-positive cancers. General observations from the study: HPV-specific T cells were functionally defined from only a couple of HPV16-positive patients. Candidate HPV-specific clones and E7-related TCR motifs grew in tumor during treatment.

Sequenced by immunoSEQ multiplex PCR; TCRdb stores in-frame clones only, minus some. The data show tens of thousands of clones, around 78% seen once. J was trimmed by 6 bases and V by 6 bases; bases with no gene match: 9. The germline V gene has CDR1 SGHAT and CDR2 FQNNGV. There are 14 residues in the CDR3. This TCR derives from a human donor with HPV-associated anogenital cancer. Collection took place from a patient who underwent chemoradiotherapy. The chain couples TRBV11-2 to TRBJ2-7; 9 nucleotides match TRBD2. CDR3 coding DNA: TGTGCCAGCAGGTATAGCGGGAGACCCTCCGAGCAGTACTTC. It specifies CASRYSGRPSEQYF.